This passage covers 7 T cell receptor beta chains from one sample sequenced in a study of T cells in Graves' hyperthyroidism and ophthalmopathy. Template material for amplifying TCR beta CDR3 regions consisted of RNA transcripts. TCR CDR3 regions were first amplified by RT-PCR with HTBI primers. TCRdb fed the multiplex PCR reads into MiXCR, producing one record per CDR3 protein. The sample yields 500,000 or so distinct CDR3 sequences, more than 15% seen once. Sequencing input: blood. The receptors stem from a woman aged 18-29 years with Graves' ophthalmopathy.

This clonotype was counted many times. The V call is TRBV3-2, the J call TRBJ2-7; whether TRBD1, the table's D call, matches the DNA was not checked. TRBV3-2 is assigned pseudogene status. This CDR3 region has 13 residues. The CDR3 DNA is TGTGCCAGCAGCCGCACAGGGGAAGACGAGCAGTACTTC. Translated: CASSRTGEDEQYF.

The table lists this clonotype with many counts. This chain connects TRBV20-1 to TRBJ2-5; 8 bases fit TRBD1. V was pared by 5 bases and J by 3 bases, with 5 bases of the junction left unmatched. Looked up from germline, CDR1 is DFQATT and CDR2 is SNEGSKA (reference sequence). The CDR3 spans 13 residues. This chain's CDR3 is CSAPDRGEETQYF. The CDR3 DNA is TGCAGTGCTCCAGACAGGGGCGAAGAGACCCAGTACTTC.

In its sample, this clonotype was seen many times. V and J are TRBV5-4 and TRBJ2-5; 9 positions agree with TRBD1. Looked up from germline, CDR1 is SGHNT and CDR2 is YYREEE (reference sequence). J lost 4 bases, V lost 5 bases, and 9 bases had no gene match. This CDR3 region has 15 residues. CDR3 loop: CASSLRQGEGETQYF. CDR3 bases: TGTGCCAGCAGTCTACGACAGGGGGAGGGAGAGACCCAGTACTTC. The variable domain in full, with the rest retrieved from reference TRBV5-4 and TRBJ2-5, is ETGVTQSPTHLIKTRGQQVTLRCSSQSGHNTVSWYQQALGQGPQFIFQYYREEENGRGNFPPRFSGLQFPNYSSELNVNALELDDSALYLCASSLRQGEGETQYFGPGTRLLVL.

This clonotype was seen many times. The rearrangement uses TRBV29-1 and TRBJ2-3; no reliable D call. There are 14 residues in the CDR3. V was clipped by 0 bases and J by 0 bases, with 7 bases between them. CDR1 is SQVTM and CDR2 is ANQGSEA in the germline V gene. DNA for the CDR3: TGCAGCGTTGAAGACTGGAAAAGCACAGATACGCAGTATTTT. Protein product: CSVEDWKSTDTQYF.

This clonotype was seen at least ten times. The V gene is TRBV6-1, the J gene TRBJ2-5, with TRBD1 matching 8 bases. This CDR3 is 13 amino acids long. V gave up 6 bases and J gave up 5 bases; unmatched junction bases: 5. Germline-derived CDR1 and CDR2 are MNHNS and SASEGT. In nucleotides, the CDR3 is TGTGCCAGCAGGTCACAGGGGGTCGAGACCCAGTACTTC. Protein: CASRSQGVETQYF.

V gene TRBV28 combines with J gene TRBJ2-5, with D possibly being TRBD2 (6 bases). V was trimmed by 3 bases and J by 4 bases, leaving 18 bases between them. Germline V CDR1 and CDR2: MDHEN, SYDVKM. The CDR3 covers 16 residues. This CDR3 reads CASSLGGNGLGETQYF. The CDR3 nucleotides are TGTGCCAGCAGTTTGGGCGGGAACGGCCTTGGAGAGACCCAGTACTTC.

The genes are TRBV11-2 and TRBJ2-7; 9 positions agree with TRBD1. Germline CDR1 is SGHAT and CDR2 is FQNNGV. The CDR3 spans 14 residues. J gave up 4 bases and V 5 bases, and 6 bases lay outside the gene matches. This CDR3 is CASSNRDRVYEQYF. The CDR3 bases are TGTGCCAGCAGCAACCGGGACAGGGTTTACGAGCAGTACTTC.